A single sample gave rise to the 3 T cell receptor beta chains below, sequenced in a study of blood T cell repertoires in COVID-19. The data were produced by immunoSEQ multiplex PCR, yet TCRdb's version contains in-frame clones alone and is incomplete. This table has about 130,000 clones, more than 70% appearing once. Input material: peripheral blood. Every receptor here comes from a man in his fifties with acute or convalescent COVID-19.

The rearrangement uses TRBV28 and TRBJ1-5; D possibly corresponds to TRBD1 (5 bases). The V gene's germline CDR1 is MDHEN and CDR2 SYDVKM. The CDR3 has 16 amino acids. Between the trimmed V and J ends, which lost 6 bases and 1 base, there was a span of 16 bases. The CDR3 reads CASSPLTGGSNQPQHF. The CDR3 DNA reads as TGTGCCAGCAGCCCCTTGACCGGGGGAAGCAATCAGCCCCAGCATTTT. Together with reference TRBV28 and TRBJ1-5, the CDR3 gives the full variable domain: DVKVTQSSRYLVKRTGEKVFLECVQDMDHENMFWYRQDPGLGLRLIYFSYDVKMKEKGDIPEGYSVSREKKERFSLILESASTNQTSMYLCASSPLTGGSNQPQHFGDGTRLSIL.

J is TRBJ1-5 and V is TRBV7-2; 9 nucleotides line up with TRBD1. The junction had 4 bases not matched to a gene; V was cut back by 3 bases and J by 4 bases. Germline V CDR1 and CDR2: SGHTA, FQGNSA. The CDR3 has 15 residues. The CDR3 sequence: CASSFSGTGNQPQHF. CDR3 DNA sequence: TGTGCCAGCAGCTTCTCCGGGACAGGGAATCAGCCCCAGCATTTT.

The V gene is TRBV6-5, the J gene TRBJ1-2, with D maybe TRBD1 (5 bases). V lost 6 bases, J lost 7 bases, and 12 bases lay in between. This CDR3 has 12 amino acids. The germline V gene has CDR1 MNHEY and CDR2 SVGAGI. The DNA of the CDR3 is TGTGCCAGCAGCCTCCCTCAGGGTGGCTACACCTTC. Its translation: CASSLPQGGYTF.